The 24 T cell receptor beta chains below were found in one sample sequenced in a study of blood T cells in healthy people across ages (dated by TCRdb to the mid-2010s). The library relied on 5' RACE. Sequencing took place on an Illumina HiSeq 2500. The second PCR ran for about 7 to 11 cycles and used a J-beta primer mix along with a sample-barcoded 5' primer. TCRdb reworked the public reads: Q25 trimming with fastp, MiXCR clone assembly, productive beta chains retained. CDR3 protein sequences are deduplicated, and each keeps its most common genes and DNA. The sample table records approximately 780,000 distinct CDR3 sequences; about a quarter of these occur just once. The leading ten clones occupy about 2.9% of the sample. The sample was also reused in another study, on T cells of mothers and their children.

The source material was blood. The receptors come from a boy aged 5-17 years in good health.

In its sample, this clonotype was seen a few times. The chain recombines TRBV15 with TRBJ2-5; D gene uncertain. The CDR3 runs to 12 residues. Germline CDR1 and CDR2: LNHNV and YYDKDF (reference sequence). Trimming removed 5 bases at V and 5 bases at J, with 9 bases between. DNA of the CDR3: TGTGCCACCAGCTTAGGGCGGGAGACCCAGTACTTC. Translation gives CATSLGRETQYF.

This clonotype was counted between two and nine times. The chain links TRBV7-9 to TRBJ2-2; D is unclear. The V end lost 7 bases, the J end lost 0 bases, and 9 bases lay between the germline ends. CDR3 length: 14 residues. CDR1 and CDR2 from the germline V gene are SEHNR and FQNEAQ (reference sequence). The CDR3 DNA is TGTGCCAGCAAAGACGATCCGAACACCGGGGAGCTGTTTTTT. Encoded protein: CASKDDPNTGELFF.

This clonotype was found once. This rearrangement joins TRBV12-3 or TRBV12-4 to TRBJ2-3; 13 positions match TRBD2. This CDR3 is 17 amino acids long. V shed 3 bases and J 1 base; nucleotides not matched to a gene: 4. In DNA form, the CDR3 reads TGTGCCAGCAGTTTTCGGACTAGCGGGGGAGGCACAGATACGCAGTATTTT. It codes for CASSFRTSGGGTDTQYF.

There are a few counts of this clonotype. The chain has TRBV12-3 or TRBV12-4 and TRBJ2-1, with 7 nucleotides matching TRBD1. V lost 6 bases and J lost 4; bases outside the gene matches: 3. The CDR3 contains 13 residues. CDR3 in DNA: TGTGCCAGCAGGCAGGGACAGTACAATGAGCAGTTCTTC. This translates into CASRQGQYNEQFF.

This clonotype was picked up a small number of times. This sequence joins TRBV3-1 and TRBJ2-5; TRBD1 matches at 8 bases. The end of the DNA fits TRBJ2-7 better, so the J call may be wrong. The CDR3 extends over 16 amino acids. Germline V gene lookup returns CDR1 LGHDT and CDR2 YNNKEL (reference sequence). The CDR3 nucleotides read TGTGCCAGCAGCCCAGAAGACACCGGACAGGGATACGAGCAGTACTTC. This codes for CASSPEDTGQGYEQYF.

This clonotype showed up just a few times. The CDR3 DNA follows: TGTGCCAGCAGCCCCCCGGACGGCAAAATTGGAAACACCATATATTTT. Its protein product is CASSPPDGKIGNTIYF. The gene calls are TRBV14 and TRBJ1-3; D gene unclear. Germline V lookup: CDR1 SGHDN, CDR2 FVKESK. The germline V and J ends were trimmed by 4 bases and 3 bases, with 16 bases remaining between them. The CDR3 length is 16 residues.

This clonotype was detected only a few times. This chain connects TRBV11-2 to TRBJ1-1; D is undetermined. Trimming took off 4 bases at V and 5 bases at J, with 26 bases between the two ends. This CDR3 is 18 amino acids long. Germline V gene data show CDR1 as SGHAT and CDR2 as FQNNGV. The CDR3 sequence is CASSSVISGRSWHTEAFF. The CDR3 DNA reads TGTGCCAGCAGCTCTGTCATCTCCGGCAGGTCATGGCATACTGAAGCTTTCTTT.

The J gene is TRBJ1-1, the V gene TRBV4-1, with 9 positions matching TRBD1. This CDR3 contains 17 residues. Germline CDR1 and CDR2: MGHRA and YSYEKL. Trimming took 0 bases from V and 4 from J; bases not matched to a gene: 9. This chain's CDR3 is CASSQDPGDRETTEAFF. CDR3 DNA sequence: TGCGCCAGCAGCCAAGACCCAGGGGACAGGGAAACCACTGAAGCTTTCTTT.

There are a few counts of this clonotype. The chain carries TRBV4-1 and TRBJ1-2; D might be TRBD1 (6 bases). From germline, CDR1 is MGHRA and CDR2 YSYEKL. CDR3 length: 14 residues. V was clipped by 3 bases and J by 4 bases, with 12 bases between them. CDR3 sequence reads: CASSQGALGYGYTF. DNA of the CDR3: TGCGCCAGCAGCCAGGGGGCGCTCGGCTATGGCTACACCTTC.

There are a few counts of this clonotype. CDR3 region: CSVEDPEGRENIQYF. The CDR3 DNA reads TGCAGCGTTGAAGACCCGGAGGGGAGAGAAAACATTCAGTACTTC. This chain uses TRBV29-1 with TRBJ2-4; D may be TRBD2 (6 bases). Trimming left V 0 bases short and J 5 bases short, with 14 bases between. In germline, CDR1 is SQVTM, CDR2 ANQGSEA. CDR3 length: 15 amino acids. Full variable domain (outside the CDR3, taken from reference TRBV29-1 and TRBJ2-4): SAVISQKPSRDICQRGTSLTIQCQVDSQVTMMFWYRQQPGQSLTLIATANQGSEATYESGFVIDKFPISRPNLTFSTLTVSNMSPEDSSIYLCSVEDPEGRENIQYFGAGTRLSVL.

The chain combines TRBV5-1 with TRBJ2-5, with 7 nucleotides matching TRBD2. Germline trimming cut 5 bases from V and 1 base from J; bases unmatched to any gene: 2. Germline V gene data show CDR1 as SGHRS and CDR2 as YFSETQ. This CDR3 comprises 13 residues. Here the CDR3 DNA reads TGCGCCAGCAGAGGGACTACCCAAGAGACCCAGTACTTC. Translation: CASRGTTQETQYF.

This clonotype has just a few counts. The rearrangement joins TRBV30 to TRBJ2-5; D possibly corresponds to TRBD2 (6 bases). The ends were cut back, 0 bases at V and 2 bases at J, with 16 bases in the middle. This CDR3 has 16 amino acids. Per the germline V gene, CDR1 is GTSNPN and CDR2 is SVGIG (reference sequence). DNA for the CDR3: TGTGCCTGGAGTGTACAGAGAACTAGCAGTCAAGAGACCCAGTACTTC. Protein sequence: CAWSVQRTSSQETQYF.

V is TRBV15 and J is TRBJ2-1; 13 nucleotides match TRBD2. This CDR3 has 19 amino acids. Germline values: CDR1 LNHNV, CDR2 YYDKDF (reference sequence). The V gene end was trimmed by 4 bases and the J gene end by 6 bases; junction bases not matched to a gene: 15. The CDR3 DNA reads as TGTGCCACCAGCACCTTAGGACTAGCGGGGGCCATCCCTCCCAATGAGCAGTTCTTC. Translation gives CATSTLGLAGAIPPNEQFF.

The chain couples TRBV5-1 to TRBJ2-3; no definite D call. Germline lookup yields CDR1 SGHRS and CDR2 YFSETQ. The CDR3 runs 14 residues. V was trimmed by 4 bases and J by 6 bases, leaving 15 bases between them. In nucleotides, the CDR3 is TGCGCCAGCAGCAAGGCAGCCGGATCGGATACGCAGTATTTT. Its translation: CASSKAAGSDTQYF. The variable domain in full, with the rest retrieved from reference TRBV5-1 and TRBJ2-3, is KAGVTQTPRYLIKTRGQQVTLSCSPISGHRSVSWYQQTPGQGLQFLFEYFSETQRNKGNFPGRFSGRQFSNSRSEMNVSTLELGDSALYLCASSKAAGSDTQYFGPGTRLTVL.

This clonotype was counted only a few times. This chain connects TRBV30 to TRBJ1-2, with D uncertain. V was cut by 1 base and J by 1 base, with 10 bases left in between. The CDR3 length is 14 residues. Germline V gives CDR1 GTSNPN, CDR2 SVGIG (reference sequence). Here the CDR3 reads CAWSDGEGNYGYTF. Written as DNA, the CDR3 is TGTGCCTGGAGTGACGGGGAGGGTAACTATGGCTACACCTTC.

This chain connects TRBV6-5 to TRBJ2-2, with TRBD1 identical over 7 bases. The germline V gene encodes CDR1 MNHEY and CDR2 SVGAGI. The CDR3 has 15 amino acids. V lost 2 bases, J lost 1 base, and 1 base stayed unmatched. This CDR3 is CASSYRTGNTGELFF. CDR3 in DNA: TGTGCCAGCAGTTACAGGACAGGGAACACCGGGGAGCTGTTTTTT.

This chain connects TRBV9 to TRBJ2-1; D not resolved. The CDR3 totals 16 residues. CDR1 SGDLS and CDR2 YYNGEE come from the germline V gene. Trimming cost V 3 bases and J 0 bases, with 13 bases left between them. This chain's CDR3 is CASSALRKSSYNEQFF. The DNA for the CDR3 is TGTGCCAGCAGCGCCTTAAGAAAGAGCTCCTACAATGAGCAGTTCTTC.

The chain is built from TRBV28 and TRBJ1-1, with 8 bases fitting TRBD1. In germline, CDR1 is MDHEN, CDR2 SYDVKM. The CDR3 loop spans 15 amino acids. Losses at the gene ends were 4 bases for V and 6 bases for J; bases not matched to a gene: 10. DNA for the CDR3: TGTGCCAGCAGTTCTCCCAGGGGGCGGATTGCTGAAGCTTTCTTT. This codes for CASSSPRGRIAEAFF.

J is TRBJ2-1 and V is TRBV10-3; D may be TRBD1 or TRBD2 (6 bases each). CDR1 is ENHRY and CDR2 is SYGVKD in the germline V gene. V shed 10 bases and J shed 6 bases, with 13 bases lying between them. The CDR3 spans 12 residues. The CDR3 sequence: CATEGGRNEQFF. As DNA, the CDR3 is TGTGCCACCGAAGGGGGGCGCAATGAGCAGTTCTTC.

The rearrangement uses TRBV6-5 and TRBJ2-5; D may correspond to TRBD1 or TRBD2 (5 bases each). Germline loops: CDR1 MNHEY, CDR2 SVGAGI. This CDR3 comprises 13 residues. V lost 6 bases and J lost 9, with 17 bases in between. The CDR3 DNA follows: TGTGCCAGCAGCCCCGGGACCACGGCGCCCCAGTACTTC. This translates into CASSPGTTAPQYF.

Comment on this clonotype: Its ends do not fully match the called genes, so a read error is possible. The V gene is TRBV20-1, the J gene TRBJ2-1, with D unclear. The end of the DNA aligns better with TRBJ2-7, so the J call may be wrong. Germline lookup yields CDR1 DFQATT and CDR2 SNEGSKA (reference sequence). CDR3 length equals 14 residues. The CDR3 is CSARDINSSCEQYF. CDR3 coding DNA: TGCAGTGCTAGAGATATCAACAGCTCCTGCGAGCAGTACTTC.

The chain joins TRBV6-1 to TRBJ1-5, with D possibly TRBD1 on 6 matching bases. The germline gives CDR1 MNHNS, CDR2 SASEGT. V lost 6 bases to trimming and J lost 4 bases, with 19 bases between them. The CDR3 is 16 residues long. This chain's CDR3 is CASRPRAGAWNQPQHF. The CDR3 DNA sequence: TGTGCCAGCAGACCGAGGGCGGGGGCTTGGAATCAGCCCCAGCATTTT.

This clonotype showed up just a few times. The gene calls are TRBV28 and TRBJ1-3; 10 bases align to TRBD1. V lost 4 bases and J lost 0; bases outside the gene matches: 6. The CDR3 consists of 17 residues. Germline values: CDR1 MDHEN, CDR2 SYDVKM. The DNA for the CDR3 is TGTGCCAGCAGTTATCGGGACAGGGGTTACTCTGGAAACACCATATATTTT. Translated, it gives CASSYRDRGYSGNTIYF.

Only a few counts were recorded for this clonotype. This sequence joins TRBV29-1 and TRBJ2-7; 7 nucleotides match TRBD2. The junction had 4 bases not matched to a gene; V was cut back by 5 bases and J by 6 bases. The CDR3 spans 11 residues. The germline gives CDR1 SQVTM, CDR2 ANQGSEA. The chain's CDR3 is CSVLTGGEQYF. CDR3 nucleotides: TGCAGCGTTCTTACGGGGGGCGAGCAGTACTTC.